Described below is a single TCR beta chain sequence and its context. V was pared by 4 bases and J by 0 bases, with 2 bases of the junction left unmatched. From germline, CDR1 is MNHEY and CDR2 SVGAGI. This CDR3 comprises 14 residues. The sample originates from a study of T cell changes during pregnancy in multiple sclerosis. Sequencing used immunoSEQ multiplex PCR; TCRdb keeps in-frame clones, though not all of them. The sample has about 12,000 clones; around 94% are singletons. Here the sequenced sample was CD4+ T cells from peripheral blood mononuclear cells, taken before pregnancy. This chain joins TRBV6-5 and TRBJ1-1; TRBD1 matches 7 bases. The source is a female donor with multiple sclerosis, enrolled in a pregnancy study. The DNA of the CDR3 is TGTGCCAGCAGTTTCGGACAGGTGAACACTGAAGCTTTCTTT. Its translation is CASSFGQVNTEAFF.